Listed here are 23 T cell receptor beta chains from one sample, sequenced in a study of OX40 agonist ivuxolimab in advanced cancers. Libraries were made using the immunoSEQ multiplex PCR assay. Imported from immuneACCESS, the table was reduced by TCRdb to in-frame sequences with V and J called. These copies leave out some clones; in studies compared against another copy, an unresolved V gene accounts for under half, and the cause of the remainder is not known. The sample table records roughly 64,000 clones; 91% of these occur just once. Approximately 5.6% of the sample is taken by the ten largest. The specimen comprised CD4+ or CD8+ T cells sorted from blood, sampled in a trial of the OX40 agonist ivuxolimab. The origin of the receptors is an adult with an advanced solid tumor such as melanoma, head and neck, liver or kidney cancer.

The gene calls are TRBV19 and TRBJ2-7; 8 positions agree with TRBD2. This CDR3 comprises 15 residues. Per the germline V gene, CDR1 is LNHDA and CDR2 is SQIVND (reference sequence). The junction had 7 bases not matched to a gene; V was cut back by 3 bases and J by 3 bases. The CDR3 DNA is TGTGCCAGTAGTATTGTCCTAGCGGGCATCTACGAGCAGTACTTC. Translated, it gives CASSIVLAGIYEQYF.

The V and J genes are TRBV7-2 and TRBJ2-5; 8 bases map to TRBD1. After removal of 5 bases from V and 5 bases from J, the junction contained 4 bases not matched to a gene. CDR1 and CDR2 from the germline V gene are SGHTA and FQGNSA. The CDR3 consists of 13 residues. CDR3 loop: CASSKYRGETQYF. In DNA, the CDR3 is TGTGCCAGCAGCAAATACAGGGGGGAGACCCAGTACTTC.

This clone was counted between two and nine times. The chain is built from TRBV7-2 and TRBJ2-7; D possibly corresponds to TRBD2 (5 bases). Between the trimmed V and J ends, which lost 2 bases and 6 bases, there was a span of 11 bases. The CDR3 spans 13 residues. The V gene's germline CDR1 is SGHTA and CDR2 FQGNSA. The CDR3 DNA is TGTGCCAGCAGCTTAACGGGGAGTGGCGAGCAGTACTTC. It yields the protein CASSLTGSGEQYF.

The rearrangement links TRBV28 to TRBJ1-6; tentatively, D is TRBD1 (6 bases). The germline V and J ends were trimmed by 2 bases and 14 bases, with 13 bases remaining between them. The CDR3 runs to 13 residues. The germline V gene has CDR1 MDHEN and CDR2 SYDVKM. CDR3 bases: TGTGCCAGCAGTTTAGGGGGGCTTCGGGCCCTCCACTTT. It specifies CASSLGGLRALHF. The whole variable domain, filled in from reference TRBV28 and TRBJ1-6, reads DVKVTQSSRYLVKRTGEKVFLECVQDMDHENMFWYRQDPGLGLRLIYFSYDVKMKEKGDIPEGYSVSREKKERFSLILESASTNQTSMYLCASSLGGLRALHFGNGTRLTVT.

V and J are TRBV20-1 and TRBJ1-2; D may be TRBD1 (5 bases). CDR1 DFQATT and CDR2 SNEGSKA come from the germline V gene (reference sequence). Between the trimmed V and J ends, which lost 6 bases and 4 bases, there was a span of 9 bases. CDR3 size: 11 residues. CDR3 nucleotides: TGCAGTGCAGTCGACAGCTATGGCTACACCTTC. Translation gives CSAVDSYGYTF.

The DNA for the CDR3 is TGTGCCTGGAGGAGGGGGGCTGGTACTTACAATGAGCAGTTCTTC. Amino acids: CAWRRGAGTYNEQFF. The rearrangement links TRBV30 to TRBJ2-1, with D perhaps being TRBD1 or TRBD2 (6 bases each). This CDR3 has 15 residues. Trimming took off 3 bases at V and 4 bases at J, with 16 bases between the two ends. Germline assignment: CDR1 GTSNPN and CDR2 SVGIG (reference sequence).

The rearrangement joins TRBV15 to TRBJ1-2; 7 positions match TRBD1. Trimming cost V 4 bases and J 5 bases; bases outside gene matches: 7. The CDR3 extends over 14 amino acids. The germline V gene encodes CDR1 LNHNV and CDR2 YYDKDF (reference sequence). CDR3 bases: TGTGCCACCAGCAAGGCAGGGACAGAGTATGGCTACACCTTC. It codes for CATSKAGTEYGYTF.

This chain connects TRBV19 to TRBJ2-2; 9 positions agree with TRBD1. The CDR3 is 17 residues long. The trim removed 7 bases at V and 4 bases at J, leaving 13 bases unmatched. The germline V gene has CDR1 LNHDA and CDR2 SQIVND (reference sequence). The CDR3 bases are TGTGCCAGTACCGATTTATACAGGGGGCAAGGCACCGGGGAGCTGTTTTTT. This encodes CASTDLYRGQGTGELFF.

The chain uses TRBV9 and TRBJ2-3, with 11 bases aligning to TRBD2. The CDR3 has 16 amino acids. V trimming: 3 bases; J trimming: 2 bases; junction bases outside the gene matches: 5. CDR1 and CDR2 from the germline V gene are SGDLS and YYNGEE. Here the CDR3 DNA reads TGTGCCAGCAGCGAGAGACTAGCGGGGCCCACAGATACGCAGTATTTT. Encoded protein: CASSERLAGPTDTQYF.

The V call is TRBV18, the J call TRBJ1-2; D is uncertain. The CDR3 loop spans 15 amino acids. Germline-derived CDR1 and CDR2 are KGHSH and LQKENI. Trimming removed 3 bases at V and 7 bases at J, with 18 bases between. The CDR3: CASSPPTASPSGYTF. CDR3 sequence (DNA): TGTGCCAGCTCACCCCCTACAGCGAGCCCCAGTGGCTACACCTTC.

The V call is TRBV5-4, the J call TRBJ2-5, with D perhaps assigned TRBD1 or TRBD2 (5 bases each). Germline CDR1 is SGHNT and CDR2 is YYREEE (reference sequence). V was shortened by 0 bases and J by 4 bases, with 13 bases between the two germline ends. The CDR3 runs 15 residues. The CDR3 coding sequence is TGTGCCAGCAGCTTGGGTCCCGGGACGGGAGAGACCCAGTACTTC. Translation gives CASSLGPGTGETQYF. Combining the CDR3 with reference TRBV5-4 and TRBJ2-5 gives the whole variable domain ETGVTQSPTHLIKTRGQQVTLRCSSQSGHNTVSWYQQALGQGPQFIFQYYREEENGRGNFPPRFSGLQFPNYSSELNVNALELDDSALYLCASSLGPGTGETQYFGPGTRLLVL.

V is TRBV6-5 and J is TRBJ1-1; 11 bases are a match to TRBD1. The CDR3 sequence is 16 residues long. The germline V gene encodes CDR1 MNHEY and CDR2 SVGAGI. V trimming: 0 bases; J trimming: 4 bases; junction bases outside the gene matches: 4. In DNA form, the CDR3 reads TGTGCCAGCAGTTACTCTCCGGGACAGGGGGGCACTGAAGCTTTCTTT. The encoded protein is CASSYSPGQGGTEAFF.

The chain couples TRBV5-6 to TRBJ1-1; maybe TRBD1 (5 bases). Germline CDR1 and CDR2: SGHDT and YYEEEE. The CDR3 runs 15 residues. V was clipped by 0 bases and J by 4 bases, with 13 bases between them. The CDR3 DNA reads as TGTGCCAGCAGCTTGGATCTAGGGGTCCCCACTGAAGCTTTCTTT. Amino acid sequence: CASSLDLGVPTEAFF.

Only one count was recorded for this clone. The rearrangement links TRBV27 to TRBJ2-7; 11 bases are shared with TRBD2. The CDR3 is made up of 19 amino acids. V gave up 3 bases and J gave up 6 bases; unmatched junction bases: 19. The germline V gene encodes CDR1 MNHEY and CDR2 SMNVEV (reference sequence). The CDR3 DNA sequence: TGTGCCAGCAGTTTTACCCAACATCGATATAGCGGGAGGGCCTTCGAGCAGTACTTC. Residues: CASSFTQHRYSGRAFEQYF.

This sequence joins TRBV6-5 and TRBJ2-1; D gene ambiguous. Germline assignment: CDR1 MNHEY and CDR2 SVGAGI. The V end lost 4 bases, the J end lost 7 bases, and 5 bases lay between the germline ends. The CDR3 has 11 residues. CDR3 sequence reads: CASSSMNEQFF. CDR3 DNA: TGTGCCAGCAGTTCTATGAATGAGCAGTTCTTC.

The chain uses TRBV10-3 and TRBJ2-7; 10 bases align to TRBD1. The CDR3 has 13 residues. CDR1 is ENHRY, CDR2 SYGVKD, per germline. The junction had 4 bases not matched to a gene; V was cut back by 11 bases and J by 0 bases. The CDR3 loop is CAGRQGASYEQYF. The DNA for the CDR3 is TGTGCCGGTAGACAGGGGGCCTCCTACGAGCAGTACTTC.

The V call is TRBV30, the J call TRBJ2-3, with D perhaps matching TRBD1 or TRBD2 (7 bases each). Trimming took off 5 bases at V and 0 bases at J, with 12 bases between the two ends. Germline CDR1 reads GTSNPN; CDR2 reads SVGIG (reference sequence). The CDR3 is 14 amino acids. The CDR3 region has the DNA TGTGCCTGGGCGGGGGACAGAAGCACAGATACGCAGTATTTT. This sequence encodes CAWAGDRSTDTQYF.

The CDR3 reads CASSVNLDTQYF. The CDR3 DNA follows: TGTGCCAGCAGCGTAAATCTAGATACGCAGTATTTT. V is TRBV9 and J is TRBJ2-3; D not certain. The V gene's germline CDR1 is SGDLS and CDR2 YYNGEE. Trimming shortened V by 1 base and J by 5 bases, and 5 bases separated the two germline ends. The CDR3 loop spans 12 amino acids.

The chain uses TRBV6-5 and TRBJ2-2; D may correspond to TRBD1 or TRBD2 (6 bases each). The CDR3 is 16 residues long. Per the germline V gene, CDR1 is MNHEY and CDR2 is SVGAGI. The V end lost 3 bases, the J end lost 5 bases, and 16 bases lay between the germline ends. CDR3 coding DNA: TGTGCCAGCAGTTATCCCCACAGGGCGGGGACCGGGGAGCTGTTTTTT. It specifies CASSYPHRAGTGELFF.

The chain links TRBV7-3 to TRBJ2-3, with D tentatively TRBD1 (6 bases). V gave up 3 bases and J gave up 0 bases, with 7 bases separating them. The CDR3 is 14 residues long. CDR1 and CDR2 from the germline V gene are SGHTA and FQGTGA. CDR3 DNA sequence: TGTGCCAGCAGCTTGGGACAAAGCACAGATACGCAGTATTTT. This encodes CASSLGQSTDTQYF.

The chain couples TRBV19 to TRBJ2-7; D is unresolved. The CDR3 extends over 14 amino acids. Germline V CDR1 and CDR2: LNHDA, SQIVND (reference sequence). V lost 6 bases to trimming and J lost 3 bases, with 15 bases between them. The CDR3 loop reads CASSARYFGYEQYF. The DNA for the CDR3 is TGTGCCAGTAGCGCCCGATACTTCGGCTACGAGCAGTACTTC.

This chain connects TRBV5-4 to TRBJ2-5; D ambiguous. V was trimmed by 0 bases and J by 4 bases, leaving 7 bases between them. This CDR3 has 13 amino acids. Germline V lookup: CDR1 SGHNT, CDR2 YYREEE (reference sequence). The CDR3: CASSLEGPETQYF. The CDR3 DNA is TGTGCCAGCAGCTTGGAGGGTCCAGAGACCCAGTACTTC.

For the CDR3, the DNA is TGTGCCAACCATAATTGCGGTGGGGAGCTGTTTTTT. It encodes CANHNCGGELFF. J is TRBJ2-2 and V is TRBV6-4, with D unclear. V was clipped by 10 bases and J by 8 bases, with 14 bases between them. This CDR3 spans 12 amino acids. Germline loops: CDR1 MRHNA, CDR2 SNTAGT.